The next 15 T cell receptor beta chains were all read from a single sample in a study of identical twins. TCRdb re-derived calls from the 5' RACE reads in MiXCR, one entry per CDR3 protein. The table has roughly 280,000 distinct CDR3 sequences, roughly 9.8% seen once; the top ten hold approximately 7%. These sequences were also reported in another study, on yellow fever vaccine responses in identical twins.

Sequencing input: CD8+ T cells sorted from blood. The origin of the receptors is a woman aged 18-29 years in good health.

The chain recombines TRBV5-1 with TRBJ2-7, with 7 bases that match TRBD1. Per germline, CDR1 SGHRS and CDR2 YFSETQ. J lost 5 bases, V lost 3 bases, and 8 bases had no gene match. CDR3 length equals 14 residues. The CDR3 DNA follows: TGCGCCAGCAGCTCGGGACAGATTTCTCACGAGCAGTACTTC. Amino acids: CASSSGQISHEQYF.

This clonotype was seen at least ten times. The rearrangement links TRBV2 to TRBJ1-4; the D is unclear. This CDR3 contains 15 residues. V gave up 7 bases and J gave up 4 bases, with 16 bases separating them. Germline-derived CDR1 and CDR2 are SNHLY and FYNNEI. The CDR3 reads CASKFYDGINEKLFF. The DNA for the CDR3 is TGTGCCAGCAAGTTTTACGACGGCATTAATGAAAAACTGTTTTTT.

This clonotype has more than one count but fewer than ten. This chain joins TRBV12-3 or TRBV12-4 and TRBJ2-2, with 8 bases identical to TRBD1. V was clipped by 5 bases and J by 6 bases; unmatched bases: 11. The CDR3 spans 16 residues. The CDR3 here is CASSNQPGGESGELFF. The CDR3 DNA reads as TGTGCCAGCAGTAATCAACCAGGGGGCGAGTCCGGGGAGCTGTTTTTT.

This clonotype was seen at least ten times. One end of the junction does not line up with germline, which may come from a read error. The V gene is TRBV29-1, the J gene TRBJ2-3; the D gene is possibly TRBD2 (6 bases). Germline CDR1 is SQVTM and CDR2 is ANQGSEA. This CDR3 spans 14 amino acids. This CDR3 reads CSVEEGLTQDTQYF. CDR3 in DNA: TGCAGCGTCGAAGAGGGACTGACTCAGGATACGCAGTATTTT.

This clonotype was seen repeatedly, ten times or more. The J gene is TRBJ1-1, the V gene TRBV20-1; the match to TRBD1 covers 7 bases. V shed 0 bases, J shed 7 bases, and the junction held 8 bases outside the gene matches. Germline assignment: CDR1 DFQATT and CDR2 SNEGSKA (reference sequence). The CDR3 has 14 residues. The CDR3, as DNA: TGCAGTGCTAGAGATATAGGGACAGAGGTTGAAGCTTTCTTT. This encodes CSARDIGTEVEAFF.

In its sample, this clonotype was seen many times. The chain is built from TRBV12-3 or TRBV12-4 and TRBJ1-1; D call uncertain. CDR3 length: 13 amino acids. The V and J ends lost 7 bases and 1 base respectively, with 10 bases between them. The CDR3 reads CASTEDENTEAFF. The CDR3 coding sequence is TGTGCCAGCACCGAAGACGAGAACACTGAAGCTTTCTTT.

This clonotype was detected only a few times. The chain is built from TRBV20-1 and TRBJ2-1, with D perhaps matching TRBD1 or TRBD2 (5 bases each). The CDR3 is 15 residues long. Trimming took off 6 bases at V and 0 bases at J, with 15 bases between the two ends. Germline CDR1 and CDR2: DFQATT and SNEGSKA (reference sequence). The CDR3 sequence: CSAVGRQSSYNEQFF. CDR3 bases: TGCAGTGCAGTGGGACGCCAAAGCTCCTACAATGAGCAGTTCTTC.

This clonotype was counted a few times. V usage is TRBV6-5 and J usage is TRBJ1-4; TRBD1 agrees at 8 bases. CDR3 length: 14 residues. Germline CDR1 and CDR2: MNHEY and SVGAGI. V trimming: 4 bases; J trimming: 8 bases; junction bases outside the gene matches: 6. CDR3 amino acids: CASSLDRENEKLFF. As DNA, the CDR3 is TGTGCCAGCAGTTTGGACAGGGAGAACGAAAAACTGTTTTTT.

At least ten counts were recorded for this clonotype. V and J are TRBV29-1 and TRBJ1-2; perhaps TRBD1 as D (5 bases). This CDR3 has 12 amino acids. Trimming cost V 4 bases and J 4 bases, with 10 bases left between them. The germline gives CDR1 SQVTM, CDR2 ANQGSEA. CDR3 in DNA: TGCAGCGTTGCTGCAGGGCTCTATGGCTACACCTTC. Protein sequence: CSVAAGLYGYTF.

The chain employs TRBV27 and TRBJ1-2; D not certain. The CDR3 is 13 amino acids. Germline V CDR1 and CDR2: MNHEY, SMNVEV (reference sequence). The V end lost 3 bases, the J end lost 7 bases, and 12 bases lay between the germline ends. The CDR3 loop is CASSFGRTGGYTF. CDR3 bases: TGTGCCAGCAGTTTCGGGCGGACGGGTGGCTACACCTTC.

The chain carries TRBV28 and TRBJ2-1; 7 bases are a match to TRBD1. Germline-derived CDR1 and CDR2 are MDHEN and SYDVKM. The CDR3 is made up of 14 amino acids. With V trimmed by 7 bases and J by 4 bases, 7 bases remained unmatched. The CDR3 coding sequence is TGTGCCAGCACGGTACAGGGGTCTTACAATGAGCAGTTCTTC. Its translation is CASTVQGSYNEQFF.

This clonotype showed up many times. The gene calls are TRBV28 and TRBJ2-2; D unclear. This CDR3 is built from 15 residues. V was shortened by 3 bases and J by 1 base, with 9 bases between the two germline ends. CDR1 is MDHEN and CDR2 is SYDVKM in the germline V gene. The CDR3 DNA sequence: TGTGCCAGCAGTTTTGGCTCACGGAACACCGGGGAGCTGTTTTTT. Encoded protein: CASSFGSRNTGELFF. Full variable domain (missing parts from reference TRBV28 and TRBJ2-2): DVKVTQSSRYLVKRTGEKVFLECVQDMDHENMFWYRQDPGLGLRLIYFSYDVKMKEKGDIPEGYSVSREKKERFSLILESASTNQTSMYLCASSFGSRNTGELFFGEGSRLTVL.

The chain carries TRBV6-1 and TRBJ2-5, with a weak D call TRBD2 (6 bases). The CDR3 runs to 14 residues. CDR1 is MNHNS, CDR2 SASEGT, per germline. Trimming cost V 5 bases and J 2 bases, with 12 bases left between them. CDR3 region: CASSTGTQQETQYF. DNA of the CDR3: TGTGCCAGCAGTACCGGGACTCAGCAAGAGACCCAGTACTTC.

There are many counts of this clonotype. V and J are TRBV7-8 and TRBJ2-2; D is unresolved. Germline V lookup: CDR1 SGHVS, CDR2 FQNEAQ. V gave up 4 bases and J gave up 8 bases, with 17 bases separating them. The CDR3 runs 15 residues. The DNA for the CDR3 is TGTGCCAGCAGCTCTGTGGGAACCGCTCCGGGGGAGCTGTTTTTT. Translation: CASSSVGTAPGELFF.

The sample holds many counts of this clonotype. The CDR3 coding sequence is TGTGCCAGCAGCCATACGGAAACACACTACGAGCAGTACTTC. This encodes CASSHTETHYEQYF. This chain joins TRBV4-2 and TRBJ2-7; D unclear. V was shortened by 3 bases and J by 3 bases, with 12 bases between the two germline ends. The CDR3 extends over 14 amino acids. CDR1 is LGHNA and CDR2 is YNFKEQ in the germline V gene.